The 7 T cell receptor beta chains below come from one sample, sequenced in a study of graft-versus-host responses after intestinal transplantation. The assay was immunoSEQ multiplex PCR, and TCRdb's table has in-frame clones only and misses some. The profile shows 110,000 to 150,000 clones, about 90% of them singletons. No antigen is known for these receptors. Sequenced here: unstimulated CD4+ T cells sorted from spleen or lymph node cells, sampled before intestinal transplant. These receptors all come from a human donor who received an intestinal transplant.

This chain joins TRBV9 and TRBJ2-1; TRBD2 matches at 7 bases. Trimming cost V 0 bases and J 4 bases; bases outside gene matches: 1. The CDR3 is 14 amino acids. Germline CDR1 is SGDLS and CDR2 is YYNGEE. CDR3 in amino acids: CASSVGTSYNEQFF. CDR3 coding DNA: TGTGCCAGCAGCGTAGGGACTAGTTACAATGAGCAGTTCTTC.

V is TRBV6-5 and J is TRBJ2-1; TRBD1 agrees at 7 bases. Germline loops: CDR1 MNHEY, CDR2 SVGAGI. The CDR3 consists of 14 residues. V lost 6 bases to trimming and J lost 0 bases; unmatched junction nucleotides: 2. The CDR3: CASRRDSSYNEQFF. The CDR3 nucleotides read TGTGCCAGCAGACGGGACAGCTCCTACAATGAGCAGTTCTTC.

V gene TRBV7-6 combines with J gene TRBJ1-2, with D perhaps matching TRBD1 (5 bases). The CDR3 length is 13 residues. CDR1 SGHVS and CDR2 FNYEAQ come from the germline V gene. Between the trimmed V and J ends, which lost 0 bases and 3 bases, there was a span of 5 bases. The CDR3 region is CASSLAGDYGYTF. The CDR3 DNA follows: TGTGCCAGCAGCTTAGCGGGGGACTATGGCTACACCTTC. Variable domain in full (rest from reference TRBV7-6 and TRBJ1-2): GAGVSQSPRYKVTKRGQDVALRCDPISGHVSLYWYRQALGQGPEFLTYFNYEAQQDKSGLPNDRFSAERPEGSISTLTIQRTEQRDSAMYRCASSLAGDYGYTFGSGTRLTVV.

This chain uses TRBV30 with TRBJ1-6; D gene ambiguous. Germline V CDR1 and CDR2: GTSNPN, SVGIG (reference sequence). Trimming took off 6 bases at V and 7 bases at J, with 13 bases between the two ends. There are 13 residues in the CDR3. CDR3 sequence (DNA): TGTGCCTGCCGCGGGGTAGGCAATTCACCCCTCCACTTT. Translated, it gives CACRGVGNSPLHF. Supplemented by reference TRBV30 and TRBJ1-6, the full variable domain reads SQTIHQWPATLVQPVGSPLSLECTVEGTSNPNLYWYRQAAGRGLQLLFYSVGIGQISSEVPQNLSASRPQDRQFILSSKKLLLSDSGFYLCACRGVGNSPLHFGNGTRLTVT.

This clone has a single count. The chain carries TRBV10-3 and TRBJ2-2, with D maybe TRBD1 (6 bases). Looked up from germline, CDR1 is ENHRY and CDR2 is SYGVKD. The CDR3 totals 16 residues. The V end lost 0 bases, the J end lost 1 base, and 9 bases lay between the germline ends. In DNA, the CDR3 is TGTGCCATCAGTGAGTCGAGGACAGAGAACACCGGGGAGCTGTTTTTT. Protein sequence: CAISESRTENTGELFF.

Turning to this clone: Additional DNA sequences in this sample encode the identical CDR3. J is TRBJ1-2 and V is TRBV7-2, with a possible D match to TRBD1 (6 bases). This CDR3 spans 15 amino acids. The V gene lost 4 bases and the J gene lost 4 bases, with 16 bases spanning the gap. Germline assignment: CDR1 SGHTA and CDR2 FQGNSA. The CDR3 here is CASSSMAGGSYGYTF. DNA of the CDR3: TGTGCCAGCAGCTCAATGGCCGGGGGCAGCTATGGCTACACCTTC. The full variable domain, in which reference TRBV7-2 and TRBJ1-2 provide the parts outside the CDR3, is GAGVSQSPSNKVTEKGKDVELRCDPISGHTALYWYRQSLGQGLEFLIYFQGNSAPDKSGLPSDRFSAERTGGSVSTLTIQRTQQEDSAVYLCASSSMAGGSYGYTFGSGTRLTVV.

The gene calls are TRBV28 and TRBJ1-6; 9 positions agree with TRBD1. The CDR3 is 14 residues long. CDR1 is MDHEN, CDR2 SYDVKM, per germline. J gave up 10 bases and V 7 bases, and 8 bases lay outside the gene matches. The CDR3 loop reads CASKTGQGPSPLHF. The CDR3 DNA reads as TGTGCCAGCAAAACGGGACAGGGCCCCTCACCCCTCCACTTT.